Reported below is one T cell receptor beta chain. Those who participated ranged in age from roughly 18 to 89 years and resided in roughly 26 US areas. A COVID-19 case had been met by exposed participants during the 2 weeks before study entry. Some clones are missing from TCRdb's copy, which holds only in-frame ones; the method was immunoSEQ multiplex PCR. Altogether 150,000 to 200,000 clones are present, nearly 80% being singletons, with the ten largest covering approximately 15%. Trimming stripped 8 bases from V and 1 base from J, with 11 bases between. Germline values: CDR1 MDHEN, CDR2 SYDVKM. The CDR3 is 13 residues long. This entry belongs to a study of blood T cell repertoires in COVID-19.

The source is a man aged 55 to 70 who had been exposed to COVID-19. What was sequenced was PBMCs or T cells enriched from blood (not recorded which). This chain uses TRBV28 with TRBJ1-2, with D tentatively TRBD1 (5 bases). The CDR3 region is CASRRGNNYGYTF. The CDR3 DNA is TGTGCCAGCCGAAGGGGAAATAACTATGGCTACACCTTC.